What follows are 9 T cell receptor beta chains derived from one specimen sequenced in a study of cytomegalovirus exposure and HLA in healthy donors. Primers: 60 Vbeta forward and 13 Jbeta reverse. Measured with immunoSEQ multiplex PCR; TCRdb has only the in-frame clones, and not every one. The sample has 150,000 to 200,000 clones, 81% seen once; the top ten hold around 1.9%. Input material: PBMCs. These receptors were taken from a man younger than 35 in good health and CMV-seronegative.

The rearrangement links TRBV10-3 to TRBJ2-2, with TRBD2 as a possible D gene (7 bases). This CDR3 is 15 amino acids long. Trimming removed 4 bases from V and 7 bases from J, with 16 bases in between. CDR1 and CDR2 (germline): ENHRY, SYGVKD. The DNA for the CDR3 is TGTGCCATCAGTGCTGCGGGGGCCCGGGACGGGGAGCTGTTTTTT. Protein: CAISAAGARDGELFF.

This chain joins TRBV19 and TRBJ1-4; no clear D gene. Trimming took off 3 bases at V and 4 bases at J, with 12 bases between the two ends. Looked up from germline, CDR1 is LNHDA and CDR2 is SQIVND (reference sequence). This CDR3 spans 15 amino acids. The CDR3 DNA follows: TGTGCCAGTAGTATCGTCAGCGGGGTTAATGAAAAACTGTTTTTT. It yields the protein CASSIVSGVNEKLFF.

This clone was counted between two and nine times. The chain is built from TRBV6-1 and TRBJ1-5; a possible D gene is TRBD1 (5 bases). The length of the CDR3 is 14 residues. Trimming removed 4 bases from V and 3 bases from J, with 10 bases in between. Germline V CDR1 and CDR2: MNHNS, SASEGT. The CDR3 DNA reads TGTGCCAGCAGTGGATACAGGTACAATCAGCCCCAGCATTTT. Translating gives CASSGYRYNQPQHF.

The rearrangement joins TRBV4-3 to TRBJ2-1; tentative D call: TRBD2 (6 bases). Germline lookup yields CDR1 LGHNA and CDR2 YSLEER. V dropped 1 base and J dropped 4 bases, with 11 bases sitting between them. The CDR3 is 15 residues long. This CDR3 is CASSQATGVYNEQFF. Here the CDR3 DNA reads TGCGCCAGCAGCCAAGCAACGGGGGTATACAATGAGCAGTTCTTC.

The chain recombines TRBV28 with TRBJ2-7; 10 bases match TRBD2. The CDR3 runs to 16 residues. The trim removed 6 bases at V and 0 bases at J, leaving 8 bases unmatched. Germline values: CDR1 MDHEN, CDR2 SYDVKM. The CDR3 is CASSRLSGRASYEQYF. Written as DNA, the CDR3 is TGTGCCAGCAGCCGCTTAAGCGGGAGGGCCTCCTACGAGCAGTACTTC.

The chain combines TRBV9 with TRBJ2-1; 8 nucleotides align to TRBD1. This CDR3 has 16 amino acids. V dropped 0 bases and J dropped 10; count of bases not matched to a gene: 12. CDR1 and CDR2 (germline): SGDLS, YYNGEE. Here the CDR3 DNA reads TGTGCCAGCAGCGTAGATGGACAGGGCCGAATATGGGAGCAGTTCTTC. It codes for CASSVDGQGRIWEQFF.

V usage is TRBV2 and J usage is TRBJ2-5, with 9 bases that match TRBD1. The germline CDR1 and CDR2 sequences are SNHLY and FYNNEI. This CDR3 spans 15 amino acids. With V trimmed by 3 bases and J by 5 bases, 7 bases remained unmatched. In nucleotides, the CDR3 is TGTGCCAGCAGTGAGGGACAGGGTCCGTGGGAGACCCAGTACTTC. It yields the protein CASSEGQGPWETQYF.

This clone was seen a few times. The chain links TRBV6-1 to TRBJ1-5; 7 bases are shared with TRBD1. This CDR3 comprises 13 residues. CDR1 is MNHNS and CDR2 is SASEGT in the germline V gene. Trimming at V came to 9 bases and at J to 4 bases, leaving 6 bases not matched to a gene. The CDR3 is CASAGQQNQPQHF. Written as DNA, the CDR3 is TGTGCCAGTGCGGGACAGCAAAATCAGCCCCAGCATTTT.

The table lists this clone with a few counts. The chain joins TRBV7-9 to TRBJ1-1, with 10 positions matching TRBD1. Losses at the gene ends were 4 bases for V and 4 bases for J; bases not matched to a gene: 6. CDR3 length: 15 amino acids. The germline CDR1 and CDR2 sequences are SEHNR and FQNEAQ (reference sequence). The CDR3 DNA reads as TGTGCCAGCAGCTGGACAGGGGGTAGGATCACTGAAGCTTTCTTT. Translation gives CASSWTGGRITEAFF.